This T cell receptor (beta chain) was recorded in a study of T cells after yellow fever vaccination. This clonotype was seen many times. A 5'RACE template-switching step, the method used to make TCR cDNA, added a universal primer site and UMIs. TCRdb independently ran MiXCR on the 5' RACE reads; one entry per CDR3 protein. The sample lists about 360,000 distinct CDR3 sequences; approximately 6% were seen once. This TCR came from a man aged 25 to 45 who received the YFV17D yellow fever vaccine. Here the sequenced sample was PBMCs, taken 5 days after the yellow fever booster vaccination.

The CDR3 here is CASSLANNRADTQYF. The CDR3 DNA follows: TGCGCCAGCAGCTTGGCCAATAACAGGGCAGATACGCAGTATTTT. This chain uses TRBV5-1 with TRBJ2-3, with D tentatively TRBD1 (6 bases). CDR1 is SGHRS, CDR2 YFSETQ, per germline. Trimming left V 0 bases short and J 4 bases short, with 12 bases between. The CDR3 is 15 amino acids.